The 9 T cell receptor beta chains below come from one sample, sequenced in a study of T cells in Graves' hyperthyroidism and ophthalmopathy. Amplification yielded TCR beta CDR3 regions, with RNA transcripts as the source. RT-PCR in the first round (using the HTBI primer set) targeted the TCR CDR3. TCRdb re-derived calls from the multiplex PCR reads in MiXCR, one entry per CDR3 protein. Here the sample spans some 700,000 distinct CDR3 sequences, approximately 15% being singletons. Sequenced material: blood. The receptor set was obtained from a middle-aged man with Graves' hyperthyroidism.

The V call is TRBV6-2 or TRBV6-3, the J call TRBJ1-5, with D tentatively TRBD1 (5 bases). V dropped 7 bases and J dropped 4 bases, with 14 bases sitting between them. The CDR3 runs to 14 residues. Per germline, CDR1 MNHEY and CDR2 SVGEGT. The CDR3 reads CASKPRGWNQPQHF. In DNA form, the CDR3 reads TGTGCCAGCAAGCCACGGGGGTGGAATCAGCCCCAGCATTTT.

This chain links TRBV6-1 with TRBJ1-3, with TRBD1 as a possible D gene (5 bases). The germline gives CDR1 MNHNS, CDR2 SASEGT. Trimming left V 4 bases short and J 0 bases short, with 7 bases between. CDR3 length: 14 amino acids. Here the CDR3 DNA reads TGTGCCAGCAGTGGTACAGGCTCTGGAAACACCATATATTTT. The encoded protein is CASSGTGSGNTIYF.

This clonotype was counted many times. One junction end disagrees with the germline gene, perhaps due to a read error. CDR3 in amino acids: CASSKGWQGSTQPQHF. CDR3 DNA: TGTGCCAGCAGCAAGGGGTGGCAGGGCAGCACTCAGCCCCAGCATTTT. The chain carries TRBV3-1 and TRBJ1-5; D perhaps matches TRBD1 (5 bases). The CDR3 has 16 residues. Germline V CDR1 and CDR2: LGHDT, YNNKEL (reference sequence).

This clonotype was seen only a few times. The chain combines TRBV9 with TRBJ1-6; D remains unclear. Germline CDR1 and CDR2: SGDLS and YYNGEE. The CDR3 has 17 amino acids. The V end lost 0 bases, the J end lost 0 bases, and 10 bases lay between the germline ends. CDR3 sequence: CASSVDGYTSYNSPLHF. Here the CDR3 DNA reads TGTGCCAGCAGCGTAGATGGTTACACCTCCTATAATTCACCCCTCCACTTT.

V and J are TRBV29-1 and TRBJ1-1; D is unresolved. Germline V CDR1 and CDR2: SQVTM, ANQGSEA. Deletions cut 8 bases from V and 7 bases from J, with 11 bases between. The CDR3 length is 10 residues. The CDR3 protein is CSPEALEAFF. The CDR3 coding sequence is TGCAGCCCGGAGGCTCTTGAAGCTTTCTTT.

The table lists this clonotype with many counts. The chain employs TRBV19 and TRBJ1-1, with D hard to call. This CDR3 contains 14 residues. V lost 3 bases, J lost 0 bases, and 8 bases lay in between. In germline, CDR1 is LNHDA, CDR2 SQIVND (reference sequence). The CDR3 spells CASSIRALNTEAFF. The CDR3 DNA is TGTGCCAGTAGTATCCGGGCATTGAACACTGAAGCTTTCTTT. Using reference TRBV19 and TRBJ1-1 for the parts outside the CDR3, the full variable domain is DGGITQSPKYLFRKEGQNVTLSCEQNLNHDAMYWYRQDPGQGLRLIYYSQIVNDFQKGDIAEGYSVSREKKESFPLTVTSAQKNPTAFYLCASSIRALNTEAFFGQGTRLTVV.

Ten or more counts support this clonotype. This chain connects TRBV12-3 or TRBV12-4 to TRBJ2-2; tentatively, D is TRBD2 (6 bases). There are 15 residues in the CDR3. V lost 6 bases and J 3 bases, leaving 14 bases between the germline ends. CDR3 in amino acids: CASSKSGTHTGELFF. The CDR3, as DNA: TGTGCCAGCAGCAAATCCGGGACTCACACCGGGGAGCTGTTTTTT.

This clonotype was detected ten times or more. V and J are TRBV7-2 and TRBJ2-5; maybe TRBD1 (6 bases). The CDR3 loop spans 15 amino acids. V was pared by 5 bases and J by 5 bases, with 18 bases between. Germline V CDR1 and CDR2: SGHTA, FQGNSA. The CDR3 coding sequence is TGTGCCAGCAGCCAAAGAGGGGGAGAGGGGGAGACCCAGTACTTC. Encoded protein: CASSQRGGEGETQYF.

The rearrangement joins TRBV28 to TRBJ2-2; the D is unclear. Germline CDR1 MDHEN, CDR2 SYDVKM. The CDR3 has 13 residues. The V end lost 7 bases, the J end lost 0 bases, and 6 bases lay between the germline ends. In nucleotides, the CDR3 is TGTGCCAGCACTCAGACGAACACCGGGGAGCTGTTTTTT. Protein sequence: CASTQTNTGELFF.